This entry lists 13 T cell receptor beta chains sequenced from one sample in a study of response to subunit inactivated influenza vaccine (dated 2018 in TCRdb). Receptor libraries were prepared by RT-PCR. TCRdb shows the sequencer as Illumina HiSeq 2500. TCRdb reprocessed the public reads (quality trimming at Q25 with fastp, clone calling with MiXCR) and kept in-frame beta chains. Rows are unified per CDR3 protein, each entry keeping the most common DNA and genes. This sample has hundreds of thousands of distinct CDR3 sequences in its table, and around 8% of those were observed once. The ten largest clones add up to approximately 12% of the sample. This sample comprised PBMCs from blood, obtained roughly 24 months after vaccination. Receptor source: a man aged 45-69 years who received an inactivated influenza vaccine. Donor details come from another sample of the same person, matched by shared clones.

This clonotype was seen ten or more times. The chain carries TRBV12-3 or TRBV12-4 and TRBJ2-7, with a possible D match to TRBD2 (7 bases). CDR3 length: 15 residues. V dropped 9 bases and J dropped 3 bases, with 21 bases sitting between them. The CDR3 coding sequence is TGTGCCAGTCGGGGGGCTACTGGGATACACTACGAGCAGTACTTC. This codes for CASRGATGIHYEQYF.

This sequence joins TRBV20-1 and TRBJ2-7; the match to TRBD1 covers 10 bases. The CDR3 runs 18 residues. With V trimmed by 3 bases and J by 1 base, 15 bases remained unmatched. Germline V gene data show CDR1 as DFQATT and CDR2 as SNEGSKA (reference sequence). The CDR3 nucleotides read TGCAGTGCTAGTAAGCCCTGGGGACCGGGACAGGGGTCCTACGAGCAGTACTTC. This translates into CSASKPWGPGQGSYEQYF.

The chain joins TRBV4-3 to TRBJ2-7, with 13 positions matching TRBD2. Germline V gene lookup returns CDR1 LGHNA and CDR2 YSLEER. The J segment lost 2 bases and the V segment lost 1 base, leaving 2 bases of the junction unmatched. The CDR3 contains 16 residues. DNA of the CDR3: TGCGCCAGCAGCCAAGTCGGGACTAGCGGGACCTACGAGCAGTACTTC. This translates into CASSQVGTSGTYEQYF.

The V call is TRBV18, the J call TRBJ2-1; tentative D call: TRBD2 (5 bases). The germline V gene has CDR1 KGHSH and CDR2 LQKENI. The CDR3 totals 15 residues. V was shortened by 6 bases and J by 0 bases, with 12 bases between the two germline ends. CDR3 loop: CASSSIATSYNEQFF. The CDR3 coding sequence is TGTGCCAGCTCCTCTATAGCGACCTCCTACAATGAGCAGTTCTTC.

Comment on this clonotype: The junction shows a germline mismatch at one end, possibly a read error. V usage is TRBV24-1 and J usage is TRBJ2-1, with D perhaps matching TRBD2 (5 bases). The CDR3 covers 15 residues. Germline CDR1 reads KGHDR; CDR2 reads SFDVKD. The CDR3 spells CAASDFRGSYNEQFF. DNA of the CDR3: TGTGCCGCCAGTGATTTCCGGGGCTCCTACAATGAGCAGTTCTTC.

CDR3 sequence (DNA): TGTGCCAGCAGCTTAGTCCAGGGGGCGGGCACTGAAGCTTTCTTT. This sequence encodes CASSLVQGAGTEAFF. The gene calls are TRBV7-2 and TRBJ1-1; 8 nucleotides align to TRBD1. J gave up 4 bases and V 1 base, and 5 bases lay outside the gene matches. Germline V gives CDR1 SGHTA, CDR2 FQGNSA. The CDR3 has 15 amino acids.

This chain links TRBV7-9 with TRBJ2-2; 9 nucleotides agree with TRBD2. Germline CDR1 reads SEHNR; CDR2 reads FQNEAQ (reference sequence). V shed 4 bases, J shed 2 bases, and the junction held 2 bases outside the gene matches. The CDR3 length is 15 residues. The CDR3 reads CASSSSGINTGELFF. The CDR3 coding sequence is TGTGCCAGCAGCTCTAGCGGGATTAACACCGGGGAGCTGTTTTTT.

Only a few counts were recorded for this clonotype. The CDR3 DNA reads as TGTGCCAGCAGCGTCGAACGATACCAGAACACTGAAGCTTTCTTT. Amino acids: CASSVERYQNTEAFF. The chain carries TRBV7-2 and TRBJ1-1; D remains ambiguous. This CDR3 comprises 15 residues. V gave up 5 bases and J gave up 1 base, with 14 bases separating them. Germline V gene lookup returns CDR1 SGHTA and CDR2 FQGNSA.

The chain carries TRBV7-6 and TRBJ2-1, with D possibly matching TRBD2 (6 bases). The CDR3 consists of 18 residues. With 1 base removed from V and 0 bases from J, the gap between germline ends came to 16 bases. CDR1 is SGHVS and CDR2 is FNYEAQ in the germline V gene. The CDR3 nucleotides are TGTGCCAGCAGCTTAGTGGCTAGGCGGGGCCTCTCCTACAATGAGCAGTTCTTC. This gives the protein CASSLVARRGLSYNEQFF.

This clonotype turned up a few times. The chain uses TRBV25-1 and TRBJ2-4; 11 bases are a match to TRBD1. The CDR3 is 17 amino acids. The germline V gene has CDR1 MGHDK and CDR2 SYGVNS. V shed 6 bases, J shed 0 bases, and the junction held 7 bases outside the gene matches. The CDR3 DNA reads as TGTGCCAGCAGGAGGGGACAGGGGGATCCAGCCAAAAACATTCAGTACTTC. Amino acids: CASRRGQGDPAKNIQYF.

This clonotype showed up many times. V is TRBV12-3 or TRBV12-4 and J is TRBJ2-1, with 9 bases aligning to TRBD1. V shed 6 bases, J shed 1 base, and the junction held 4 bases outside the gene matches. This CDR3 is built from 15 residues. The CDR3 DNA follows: TGTGCCAGCAGGCAGGACAGGGGTTCCTACAATGAGCAGTTCTTC. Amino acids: CASRQDRGSYNEQFF.

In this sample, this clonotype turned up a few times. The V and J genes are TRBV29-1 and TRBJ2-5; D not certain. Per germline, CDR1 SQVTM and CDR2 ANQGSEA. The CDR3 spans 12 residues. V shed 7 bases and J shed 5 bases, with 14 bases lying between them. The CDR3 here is CSGGPRFETQYF. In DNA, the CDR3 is TGCAGCGGAGGTCCGAGGTTCGAGACCCAGTACTTC.

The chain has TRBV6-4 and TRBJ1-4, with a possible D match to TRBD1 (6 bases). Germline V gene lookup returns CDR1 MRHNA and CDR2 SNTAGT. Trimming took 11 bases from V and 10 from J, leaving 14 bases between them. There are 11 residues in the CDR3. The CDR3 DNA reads TGTGCCGGGGGGCGAGCCCTAAAACTGTTTTTT. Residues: CAGGRALKLFF.